Following are 20 T cell receptor beta chains from one sample sequenced in a study of vaccination effects on CD4 cells after COVID-19. Antigen-specific CD4+ T cells were first expanded with viral peptide pools by the ViraFEST assay and only then sequenced. Upon completion of about ten days in culture, CD4+ T cells were isolated. Nucleocapsid antibody tests were negative, and the vaccine recipients had no prior SARS-CoV-2 infection. Method: immunoSEQ multiplex PCR; TCRdb's copy keeps in-frame clones and lacks some. The sample carries some 69,000 clones, around 77% recorded once. Their antigens remain unidentified. Sequenced material: CD4+ T cells from PBMCs cultured with HCoV-NL63 spike peptides, taken before COVID-19 vaccination. These receptors were collected from a human donor who received a COVID-19 vaccine.

The chain employs TRBV6-6 and TRBJ1-4; no clear D. The CDR3 consists of 15 residues. With 0 bases removed from V and 0 bases from J, the gap between germline ends came to 5 bases. Germline lookup yields CDR1 MNHNY and CDR2 SVGAGI (reference sequence). The CDR3 DNA sequence: TGTGCCAGCAGTTACTCCGGGGCAACTAATGAAAAACTGTTTTTT. It yields the protein CASSYSGATNEKLFF.

The chain couples TRBV10-2 to TRBJ2-6, with 13 bases aligning to TRBD2. This CDR3 has 19 amino acids. Germline V lookup: CDR1 WSHSY, CDR2 SAAADI. Unmatched junction bases numbered 9, after V lost 6 bases and J lost 1 base. CDR3 in amino acids: CASRTPTSGGPSGANVLTF. Here the CDR3 DNA reads TGCGCCAGCAGGACCCCGACTAGCGGGGGGCCTTCTGGGGCCAACGTCCTGACTTTC.

The CDR3 sequence is CSVGMGNSEAFF. The DNA of the CDR3 is TGCAGCGTTGGAATGGGTAACTCTGAAGCTTTCTTT. V usage is TRBV29-1 and J usage is TRBJ1-1; D unclear. Germline values: CDR1 SQVTM, CDR2 ANQGSEA. The V and J ends lost 4 bases and 6 bases respectively, with 12 bases between them. CDR3 length: 12 residues. Variable domain in full (rest from reference TRBV29-1 and TRBJ1-1): SAVISQKPSRDICQRGTSLTIQCQVDSQVTMMFWYRQQPGQSLTLIATANQGSEATYESGFVIDKFPISRPNLTFSTLTVSNMSPEDSSIYLCSVGMGNSEAFFGQGTRLTVV.

The CDR3 DNA follows: TGTGCCAGCAGCTTAAGCCCAGCCGCGAACACCATATATTTT. Translation: CASSLSPAANTIYF. The gene calls are TRBV7-2 and TRBJ1-3; D gene ambiguous. V lost 2 bases and J lost 7, with 12 bases in between. This CDR3 contains 14 residues. The germline V gene has CDR1 SGHTA and CDR2 FQGNSA.

The gene calls are TRBV5-1 and TRBJ2-3; D gene ambiguous. Trimming cost V 1 base and J 4 bases, with 19 bases left between them. This CDR3 comprises 17 residues. CDR1 and CDR2 from the germline V gene are SGHRS and YFSETQ. The CDR3 DNA is TGCGCCAGCAGCTTGCAAGGCTTGCATGGTGGCCCAGATACGCAGTATTTT. Protein sequence: CASSLQGLHGGPDTQYF.

The chain employs TRBV4-2 and TRBJ2-3; D may be TRBD1 or TRBD2 (5 bases each). In germline, CDR1 is LGHNA, CDR2 YNFKEQ. Deletions cut 3 bases from V and 5 bases from J, with 21 bases between. This CDR3 comprises 17 residues. The CDR3 nucleotides are TGTGCCAGCAGCCAGGAGGTGAGGGGAGATATCGGAGATACGCAGTATTTT. The encoded protein is CASSQEVRGDIGDTQYF.

The rearrangement links TRBV7-3 to TRBJ1-5; perhaps TRBD1 as D (5 bases). Per the germline V gene, CDR1 is SGHTA and CDR2 is FQGTGA. The CDR3 has 12 residues. Trimming shortened V by 6 bases and J by 7 bases, and 10 bases separated the two germline ends. CDR3 amino acids: CASRPRGQPQHF. The CDR3 DNA is TGTGCCAGCAGACCTAGGGGCCAGCCCCAGCATTTT.

The chain recombines TRBV18 with TRBJ2-5; tentatively, D is TRBD2 (5 bases). In germline, CDR1 is KGHSH, CDR2 LQKENI. V dropped 2 bases and J dropped 5 bases, with 9 bases sitting between them. The CDR3 runs to 13 residues. The CDR3 sequence: CASSPGLEETQYF. CDR3 in DNA: TGTGCCAGCTCACCAGGACTGGAGGAGACCCAGTACTTC.

The chain recombines TRBV2 with TRBJ2-4; D uncertain. The V end lost 4 bases, the J end lost 0 bases, and 7 bases lay between the germline ends. In germline, CDR1 is SNHLY, CDR2 FYNNEI. The CDR3 covers 14 residues. The CDR3 is CASSAQLAKNIQYF. The CDR3 bases are TGTGCCAGCAGTGCACAATTAGCCAAAAACATTCAGTACTTC.

V and J are TRBV5-1 and TRBJ2-3, with 8 bases that match TRBD2. With V trimmed by 3 bases and J by 1 base, 7 bases remained unmatched. The germline V gene has CDR1 SGHRS and CDR2 YFSETQ. The CDR3 has 16 amino acids. Written as DNA, the CDR3 is TGCGCCAGCAGCTGGGGTGGTAGCGGGGGCACAGATACGCAGTATTTT. Protein: CASSWGGSGGTDTQYF. The full variable domain, rest sourced from reference TRBV5-1 and TRBJ2-3, is KAGVTQTPRYLIKTRGQQVTLSCSPISGHRSVSWYQQTPGQGLQFLFEYFSETQRNKGNFPGRFSGRQFSNSRSEMNVSTLELGDSALYLCASSWGGSGGTDTQYFGPGTRLTVL.

A single count supports this clone. The chain links TRBV6-5 to TRBJ1-2, with 7 bases matching TRBD1. Trimming cost V 4 bases and J 6 bases; bases outside gene matches: 5. The germline CDR1 and CDR2 sequences are MNHEY and SVGAGI. This CDR3 has 13 residues. CDR3 DNA sequence: TGTGCCAGCAGTTTTAGACAGGGCCATGGCTACACCTTC. It specifies CASSFRQGHGYTF.

Worth noting for this clone: At one boundary the junction diverges from the germline segment, which might be a read error. This rearrangement joins TRBV5-1 to TRBJ2-1; D gene unclear. Germline CDR1 SGHRS, CDR2 YFSETQ. This CDR3 is built from 15 residues. CDR3 sequence: CASSSTVSSYNGQFF. The CDR3 DNA reads as TGCGCCAGCAGCTCGACCGTTAGCTCCTACAATGGGCAGTTCTTC. The variable domain in full, with the rest retrieved from reference TRBV5-1 and TRBJ2-1, is KAGVTQTPRYLIKTRGQQVTLSCSPISGHRSVSWYQQTPGQGLQFLFEYFSETQRNKGNFPGRFSGRQFSNSRSEMNVSTLELGDSALYLCASSSTVSSYNGQFFGPGTRLTVL.

This chain links TRBV28 with TRBJ2-2; D not resolved. There are 12 residues in the CDR3. Trimming shortened V by 5 bases and J by 2 bases, and 3 bases separated the two germline ends. CDR1 MDHEN and CDR2 SYDVKM come from the germline V gene. The CDR3 DNA reads as TGTGCCAGCAGTGACAACACCGGGGAGCTGTTTTTT. As protein: CASSDNTGELFF.

The rearrangement joins TRBV27 to TRBJ2-1, with 11 bases identical to TRBD2. The junction had 2 bases not matched to a gene; V was cut back by 4 bases and J by 0 bases. The CDR3 spans 16 residues. CDR1 and CDR2 from the germline V gene are MNHEY and SMNVEV (reference sequence). The CDR3 reads CASSSTSGGSYNEQFF. CDR3 DNA sequence: TGTGCCAGCAGTTCCACTAGCGGGGGCTCCTACAATGAGCAGTTCTTC.

The chain combines TRBV6-5 with TRBJ1-5; TRBD1 aligns across 8 bases. With V trimmed by 8 bases and J by 6 bases, 6 bases remained unmatched. From germline, CDR1 is MNHEY and CDR2 SVGAGI. This CDR3 region has 13 residues. CDR3 sequence reads: CASRQGIGQPQHF. CDR3 nucleotides: TGTGCCAGCCGACAGGGGATAGGTCAGCCCCAGCATTTT.

The gene calls are TRBV19 and TRBJ2-5; TRBD2 matches at 8 bases. Germline CDR1 and CDR2: LNHDA and SQIVND (reference sequence). The V gene end was trimmed by 5 bases and the J gene end by 5 bases; junction bases not matched to a gene: 1. This CDR3 is 12 amino acids long. DNA for the CDR3: TGTGCCAGTAGTCCTAGCGGGGAGACCCAGTACTTC. Translating it yields CASSPSGETQYF.

In nucleotides, the CDR3 is TGTGCCAGTAGTGCACGACAGGGAGAGACCGGGGAGCTGTTTTTT. Protein: CASSARQGETGELFF. This chain uses TRBV19 with TRBJ2-2, with 7 bases aligning to TRBD1. Germline CDR1 LNHDA, CDR2 SQIVND (reference sequence). The V gene end was trimmed by 5 bases and the J gene end by 5 bases; junction bases not matched to a gene: 8. This CDR3 has 15 residues.

The rearrangement joins TRBV19 to TRBJ2-2; tentatively, D is TRBD1 (6 bases). Germline CDR1 is LNHDA and CDR2 is SQIVND (reference sequence). V lost 4 bases to trimming and J lost 5 bases, with 8 bases between them. The CDR3 spans 13 residues. CDR3 in DNA: TGTGCCAGTAGTAGACAGGTAACCGGGGAGCTGTTTTTT. Translating it yields CASSRQVTGELFF. The full variable domain, its missing parts supplied by reference TRBV19 and TRBJ2-2, is DGGITQSPKYLFRKEGQNVTLSCEQNLNHDAMYWYRQDPGQGLRLIYYSQIVNDFQKGDIAEGYSVSREKKESFPLTVTSAQKNPTAFYLCASSRQVTGELFFGEGSRLTVL.

This chain's CDR3 is CASSLDSYNEQFF. CDR3 DNA: TGCGCCAGCAGTCTCGACAGTTACAATGAGCAGTTCTTC. This chain connects TRBV10-1 to TRBJ2-1; weak D call: TRBD1 (5 bases). This CDR3 contains 13 residues. CDR1 WNHNN and CDR2 SYGVQD come from the germline V gene (reference sequence). V lost 5 bases and J lost 4, with 9 bases in between.

This rearrangement joins TRBV5-8 to TRBJ2-6; TRBD1 aligns across 10 bases. With 3 bases clipped from V and 3 bases from J, the junction kept 6 bases outside the gene matches. Per germline, CDR1 SGHTS and CDR2 YDEGEE. This CDR3 is built from 17 residues. CDR3 residues: CASSSDRGFVGANVLTF. The CDR3 nucleotides read TGTGCCAGCAGCTCGGACAGGGGGTTCGTTGGGGCCAACGTCCTGACTTTC.